This TCR beta chain is from a study of human T cells and chemical hapten exposure. Study information: A 2 cm by 2 cm inner upper arm patch received 2% DPC for sensitization.

Indicated time point: patch test 1, 2 weeks after DPC sensitization. Documented treatment: therapeutic diphenylcyclopropenone sensitization with weekly scalp DPC. Total RNA was isolated from unfractionated whole blood. TCRdb itself ran the RACE reads through MiXCR, one entry per CDR3 protein. Seen here are some 400,000 distinct CDR3 sequences, approximately 4.4% observed once, and the top ten hold over 2%. At least ten counts were recorded for this clonotype. What it recognizes is unknown. Study results and caveats: Expanded TCR counts at PT1 were positively correlated with the patch test score. Donors in the study had alopecia, meaning their immune response may differ from healthy people's.

V was clipped by 4 bases and J by 5 bases, with 16 bases between them. Germline V gives CDR1 PRHDT, CDR2 FYEKMQ (reference sequence). This CDR3 spans 15 amino acids. The sequenced sample was whole blood, obtained in connection with sensitization to the hapten diphenylcyclopropenone (DPC). This clonotype was obtained from a woman in her forties or fifties with alopecia areata. Some clones in this sample may be carry-over from other donors' samples. V usage is TRBV13 and J usage is TRBJ2-3; the D call may be TRBD1 or TRBD2 (6 bases each). The CDR3 spells CASSSPPRGEDTQYF. CDR3 nucleotide sequence: TGTGCCAGCAGCTCCCCCCCTAGGGGGGAAGATACGCAGTATTTT.